This T cell receptor (beta chain) comes out of a study of control samples from healthy donors and cancer patients (dated by TCRdb to the early 2020s). V drops 0 bases and J drops 5 bases, leaving 13 bases in between. The CDR3 sequence holds 15 residues, the cysteine and phenylalanine included. The entry retains the CDR3 DNA only, 45 bases that are in frame from base 1. Via the germline V gene (reference sequence), CDR1 is SGHKS and CDR2 YYEKEE. The library was produced with the immunoSEQ multiplex PCR assay. Imported from immuneACCESS, the table was reduced by TCRdb to in-frame sequences with V and J called. These copies leave out some clones; in studies compared against another copy, an unresolved V gene accounts for under half, and the cause of the remainder is not known. The sample table records about 130,000 clones; about 88% of these occur just once. Roughly 3.2% of the sample belongs to the ten largest clones.

Of note for this clone: What antigen it recognizes has not been identified. No base qualities exist here, and no much larger clone lies one base off it.

The TCR originated in a man aged 45-65 years in good health. Input material: blood. Rearrangement joined TRBV5-5 to TRBJ2-3; the D gene assignment is ambiguous. The bases read TGTGCCAGCAGCTTGGCCCTTTGGAACGAAGATACGCAGTATTTT. It translates to CASSLALWNEDTQYF.